This T cell receptor (beta chain) comes out of a study of T-cell memory formation after mild COVID-19. In this sample, this clonotype turned up a few times. The V and J ends lost 4 bases and 2 bases, in that order; junction bases with no gene match: 9. The length of the CDR3 is 18 residues. The germline gives CDR1 LGHNA, CDR2 YSLEER. Libraries for TCRalpha and TCRbeta carried sample barcodes and unique molecular identifiers via 5'RACE. TCRdb itself ran the 5' RACE reads through MiXCR, one entry per CDR3 protein. The data contain over 500,000 distinct CDR3 sequences, 15% to 20% of them singletons. V and J are TRBV4-3 and TRBJ2-4; 12 nucleotides align to TRBD2. The receptor's source is an adult woman who had mild COVID-19 (a few samples of this study predate the infection). Cell type and time point are not known. The sequenced sample consisted of PBMCs or a T cell subset sorted from them (not recorded which). In DNA, the CDR3 is TGCGCCAGCAGCCGAAGACTAGCGGGAGTCGAAACCAAAAACATTCAGTACTTC. Its translation: CASSRRLAGVETKNIQYF.